This T cell receptor beta chain was profiled in a study of control samples from healthy donors and cancer patients (dated by TCRdb to 2020 to 2021). Note on this clone: Its cognate antigen has yet to be identified. It has no much larger one-base neighbor in the sample; base qualities were not kept.

CDR1 is given as ENHRY and CDR2 as SYGVKD, both from the germline V gene. From cysteine to phenylalanine, the CDR3 is 15 amino acids long. Solely the CDR3 DNA is kept, with 45 bases framed from the first base. Trimming takes 2 bases from V and 0 bases from J, and the germline ends sit 10 bases apart. Receptors were amplified or captured by the immunoSEQ multiplex PCR assay. The source is immuneACCESS, and TCRdb retained only in-frame sequences with V and J called. Part of the clones is not carried over; for the studies checked, unresolved V genes explain less than half of this, and the remainder is unexplained. This sample comprises 160,000 or so clones, roughly 94% of them detected only once. Around 8.5% of the sample is in the top ten clones.

The sample comprised blood. The sequence was collected from a woman between 35 and 50 years old in good health. Recombination connected TRBV10-3 to TRBJ1-2; no confident D gene assignment can be made. The CDR3 sequence is CAISESQPPNYGYTF. The bases are TGTGCCATCAGTGAGAGTCAACCGCCTAACTATGGCTACACCTTC.